These T cell receptor beta chains were read from a single sample in a study of blood T cell repertoires in COVID-19. Sequencing used immunoSEQ multiplex PCR; TCRdb keeps in-frame clones, though not all of them. Altogether about 290,000 clones are present, around nine tenths being singletons, with the ten largest covering around 1.7%. The specimen was PBMCs or T cells enriched from blood (not recorded which). Source of these receptors: a woman aged 40 to 49 who had recovered from COVID-19. CDR3s include the opening cysteine and the closing phenylalanine or tryptophan. The D gene is left open where the match is weak. Only some rows state a clone size, as once, few, many or a class for expanded clones.

v_gene	abundance	d_gene	j_gene	CDR3aa	CDR3nt
TRBV4-2	once	.	TRBJ2-7	CASSQEVHSSSYEQYF	TGTGCCAGCAGCCAAGAGGTTCACTCCTCCTCCTACGAGCAGTACTTC
TRBV9	.	.	TRBJ2-5	CASSATLRGASETQYF	TGTGCCAGCAGCGCGACTCTCCGGGGGGCCTCAGAGACCCAGTACTTC
TRBV29-1	.	TRBD1	TRBJ1-1	CCGQGGPNTEAFF	TGCTGCGGACAGGGGGGTCCGAACACTGAAGCTTTCTTT
TRBV4-2	.	TRBD1	TRBJ1-1	CASSPPVGTGGHEAFF	TGTGCCAGCAGCCCCCCCGTTGGGACAGGCGGACATGAAGCTTTCTTT
TRBV3-1/TRBV3-2	.	.	TRBJ1-5	CASSQDRQPQHF	TGTGCCAGCAGCCAAGACCGTCAGCCCCAGCATTTT
TRBV29-1	.	TRBD1	TRBJ1-1	CSVSTGVGNTEAFF	TGCAGCGTATCGACAGGGGTAGGGAACACTGAAGCTTTCTTT
TRBV10-3	.	TRBD1	TRBJ1-1	CAIRPGQGSTEAFF	TGTGCCATCAGGCCCGGACAGGGGTCCACTGAAGCTTTCTTT
TRBV18	.	.	TRBJ2-7	CASSRTESNEQYF	TGTGCCAGCTCTCGGACAGAGTCCAACGAGCAGTACTTC
TRBV19	.	.	TRBJ1-1	CASSAHHRNTEAFF	TGTGCCAGTAGTGCCCACCACAGGAACACTGAAGCTTTCTTT
TRBV6-2/TRBV6-3	.	TRBD2	TRBJ2-7	CASSYRQTSGRRTYEQYF	TGTGCCAGCAGTTATAGACAGACTAGCGGGAGAAGGACCTACGAGCAGTACTTC
TRBV5-1	.	.	TRBJ1-1	CASSTQGLANTEAFF	TGCGCCAGCAGTACTCAGGGATTGGCGAACACTGAAGCTTTCTTT
TRBV28	once	TRBD1	TRBJ1-5	CASSMTGFGQPQHF	TGTGCCAGCAGTATGACAGGGTTCGGTCAGCCCCAGCATTTT
TRBV3-1/TRBV3-2	.	TRBD2	TRBJ2-1	CASSRSGGGNEQFF	TGTGCCAGCAGCCGGAGCGGGGGTGGGAATGAGCAGTTCTTC
TRBV11-2	.	.	TRBJ2-3	CASSTSPGESTDTQYF	TGTGCCAGCAGCACCTCTCCAGGGGAAAGCACAGATACGCAGTATTTT
TRBV4-2	.	TRBD2	TRBJ2-3	CASSPGLAGEIDTQYF	TGTGCCAGCAGCCCTGGACTAGCGGGGGAAATAGATACGCAGTATTTT
TRBV2	few	.	TRBJ1-2	CASSDGVYGYTF	TGTGCCAGCAGTGACGGAGTCTATGGCTACACCTTC
TRBV2	.	TRBD2	TRBJ2-3	CASSEGLAGGPDTQYF	TGTGCCAGCAGTGAAGGACTAGCGGGGGGGCCAGATACGCAGTATTTT
TRBV5-6	.	.	TRBJ1-2	CASSRSAQGDYGYTF	TGTGCCAGCAGCCGATCCGCACAGGGAGACTATGGCTACACCTTC
TRBV30	.	TRBD1	TRBJ2-2	CAWSNHRGQGTGELFF	TGTGCCTGGAGTAACCACAGGGGGCAGGGAACCGGGGAGCTGTTTTTT
TRBV5-1	.	.	TRBJ2-1	CASSYRDSNNEQFF	TGCGCCAGCAGCTACCGGGATTCTAACAATGAGCAGTTCTTC
TRBV29-1	once	TRBD1	TRBJ1-2	CSVHRGYGYTF	TGCAGCGTCCACAGGGGATATGGCTACACCTTC
TRBV5-1	few	.	TRBJ1-4	CASSPDSDNEKLFF	TGCGCCAGCAGTCCGGACAGCGACAATGAAAAACTGTTTTTT
TRBV4-1	.	.	TRBJ1-2	CASSQDQAGFDYGYTF	TGCGCCAGCAGCCAAGATCAGGCGGGGTTCGACTATGGCTACACCTTC
TRBV7-9	few	.	TRBJ1-2	CASSLLTRLDRYNYGYTF	TGTGCCAGCAGCTTACTAACTCGTTTGGACAGATACAACTATGGCTACACCTTC
TRBV5-4	.	TRBD1	TRBJ2-7	CASSFSTGTVSYEQYF	TGTGCCAGCAGCTTTTCAACCGGGACAGTCTCCTACGAGCAGTACTTC
TRBV7-9	.	.	TRBJ2-3	CASSSLITGSTDTQYF	TGTGCCAGCAGCAGCTTAATCACAGGGAGCACAGATACGCAGTATTTT
TRBV30	.	TRBD2	TRBJ2-3	CAWRTSGGGDTQYF	TGTGCCTGGAGGACTAGCGGGGGAGGTGATACGCAGTATTTT
TRBV5-1	.	TRBD1	TRBJ1-4	CASSLVGQGWATNEKLFF	TGCGCCAGCAGCTTGGTGGGACAGGGCTGGGCAACTAATGAAAAACTGTTTTTT
TRBV11-2	once	TRBD2	TRBJ2-6	CASSPRWRLLAGGTSLTF	TGTGCCAGCAGCCCCCGGTGGAGGCTACTAGCGGGGGGGACCTCACTGACTTTC
TRBV9	.	TRBD1	TRBJ2-1	CASSVATTGGMDEQFF	TGTGCCAGCAGCGTAGCTACGACAGGGGGCATGGATGAGCAGTTCTTC